A selection of T cell receptor beta chains follows, all from one sample in a study of vaccination and CD4 T cells after COVID-19. TCRdb passed the PCR reads through MiXCR, listing each CDR3 protein once. Of some 12,000 distinct CDR3 sequences listed, under 35% are singletons. Their specific antigens are unknown. The sample here was CD4+ T cells from blood, cultured in vitro, taken after SARS-CoV-2 vaccination. The source is a human donor who had recovered from COVID-19. The CDR3 runs from the conserved cysteine through the conserved F or W. A D gene is named only where the DNA matches it firmly. Some rows mark clone size as missing; the rest say once, few, many or name a class of expanded clone.

CDR3aa: CASSYLRGLSGANVLTF
CDR3nt: TGTGCCAGCAGTTACCTCAGGGGTCTCTCTGGGGCCAACGTCCTGACTTTC
d_gene: -
abundance: medium-sized
j_gene: TRBJ2-6
v_gene: TRBV6-5

CDR3aa: CASSLLGSGTKNIQYF
CDR3nt: TGTGCCAGCAGTTTATTAGGTAGCGGGACCAAAAACATTCAGTACTTC
d_gene: TRBD2
abundance: -
j_gene: TRBJ2-4
v_gene: TRBV28

CDR3aa: CASSPRSNSESSYNEQFF
CDR3nt: TGCGCCAGCAGCCCACGAAGCAATAGCGAGAGCTCCTACAATGAGCAGTTCTTC
d_gene: -
abundance: -
j_gene: TRBJ2-1
v_gene: TRBV5-1

CDR3aa: CSAYRGQGNQPQHF
CDR3nt: TGCAGTGCGTACAGGGGACAAGGCAATCAGCCCCAGCATTTT
d_gene: TRBD1
abundance: -
j_gene: TRBJ1-5
v_gene: TRBV20-1

CDR3aa: CATKNWAGGGQPQHF
CDR3nt: TGTGCCACCAAGAATTGGGCAGGGGGCGGTCAGCCCCAGCATTTT
d_gene: TRBD1
abundance: -
j_gene: TRBJ1-5
v_gene: TRBV28

CDR3aa: CASSPKGGELFF
CDR3nt: TGTGCCAGCAGCCCGAAGGGCGGGGAGCTGTTTTTT
d_gene: -
abundance: -
j_gene: TRBJ2-2
v_gene: TRBV7-9

CDR3aa: CASSLRRGVYF
CDR3nt: TGTGCCAGCAGTTTGAGGAGGGGGGTGTACTTC
d_gene: -
abundance: -
j_gene: TRBJ2-5
v_gene: TRBV28

CDR3aa: CASTSAGTESKKGGYTF
CDR3nt: TGTGCCAGCACCTCGGCCGGGACAGAATCCAAAAAGGGTGGCTACACCTTC
d_gene: TRBD1
abundance: few
j_gene: TRBJ1-2
v_gene: TRBV28

CDR3aa: CASSQAGRDYEQYF
CDR3nt: TGTGCCAGCAGCCAAGCCGGGAGGGACTACGAGCAGTACTTC
d_gene: TRBD2
abundance: -
j_gene: TRBJ2-7
v_gene: TRBV4-2

CDR3aa: CASSRFATTGGATQYF
CDR3nt: TGTGCCAGCAGCCGATTCGCCACTACGGGTGGGGCGACCCAGTACTTC
d_gene: -
abundance: few
j_gene: TRBJ2-5
v_gene: TRBV7-2

CDR3aa: CASSLDSGQETQYF
CDR3nt: TGTGCCAGCAGCTTAGATTCCGGCCAGGAGACCCAGTACTTC
d_gene: -
abundance: few
j_gene: TRBJ2-5
v_gene: TRBV7-2

CDR3aa: CASSQAGQGKSYEQYF
CDR3nt: TGCGCCAGCAGCCAAGCCGGACAAGGAAAATCCTACGAGCAGTACTTC
d_gene: -
abundance: -
j_gene: TRBJ2-7
v_gene: TRBV4-1

CDR3aa: CASSSHTGGRAFF
CDR3nt: TGTGCCAGCAGTTCCCATACGGGGGGGCGGGCTTTCTTT
d_gene: -
abundance: -
j_gene: TRBJ1-1
v_gene: TRBV27

CDR3aa: CSATTGLSNQPQHF
CDR3nt: TGCAGTGCAACCACAGGGCTTAGCAATCAGCCCCAGCATTTT
d_gene: -
abundance: medium-sized
j_gene: TRBJ1-5
v_gene: TRBV20-1

CDR3aa: CASTRRARDTQYF
CDR3nt: TGTGCCAGCACCCGCCGCGCGAGAGATACGCAGTATTTT
d_gene: -
abundance: -
j_gene: TRBJ2-3
v_gene: TRBV6-2/TRBV6-3

CDR3aa: CANSGVRGNYGYTF
CDR3nt: TGTGCCAACAGTGGAGTAAGGGGTAACTATGGCTACACCTTC
d_gene: -
abundance: once
j_gene: TRBJ1-2
v_gene: TRBV27

CDR3aa: CSSHRRGDEQYF
CDR3nt: TGCAGTTCCCACCGGAGGGGGGACGAGCAGTACTTC
d_gene: -
abundance: few
j_gene: TRBJ2-7
v_gene: TRBV20-1

CDR3aa: CASSLSGTAFYEQYF
CDR3nt: TGTGCCAGCAGTCTTTCCGGGACGGCGTTCTACGAGCAGTACTTC
d_gene: -
abundance: few
j_gene: TRBJ2-7
v_gene: TRBV6-1

CDR3aa: CASSDTRNPGTSGIEVSYEQYF
CDR3nt: TGTGCCAGCAGTGACACAAGAAACCCCGGGACTAGCGGGATTGAGGTATCCTACGAGCAGTACTTC
d_gene: TRBD2
abundance: -
j_gene: TRBJ2-7
v_gene: TRBV6-4

CDR3aa: CAIEIVTGLYEQYF
CDR3nt: TGTGCCATCGAGATCGTGACAGGACTCTACGAGCAGTACTTC
d_gene: -
abundance: few
j_gene: TRBJ2-7
v_gene: TRBV6-1

CDR3aa: CASSPPPSGSFRSLKETQYF
CDR3nt: TGTGCCAGCAGCCCTCCCCCTAGCGGGAGTTTTCGGTCTTTAAAAGAGACCCAGTACTTC
d_gene: TRBD2
abundance: -
j_gene: TRBJ2-5
v_gene: TRBV7-2

CDR3aa: CASSLKVWLAGVGEQYF
CDR3nt: TGTGCCAGCAGCCTGAAAGTTTGGTTAGCGGGAGTTGGCGAGCAGTACTTC
d_gene: TRBD2
abundance: few
j_gene: TRBJ2-7
v_gene: TRBV7-2

CDR3aa: CASSLMLANEQFF
CDR3nt: TGTGCCAGCAGCTTAATGCTGGCTAATGAGCAGTTCTTC
d_gene: -
abundance: few
j_gene: TRBJ2-1
v_gene: TRBV7-3

CDR3aa: CATRRDRDSPLHF
CDR3nt: TGTGCCACCCGCCGGGACAGGGATTCACCCCTCCACTTT
d_gene: TRBD1
abundance: few
j_gene: TRBJ1-6
v_gene: TRBV19

CDR3aa: CASAPGGGGELFF
CDR3nt: TGTGCCAGCGCACCCGGGGGTGGCGGGGAGCTGTTTTTT
d_gene: -
abundance: -
j_gene: TRBJ2-2
v_gene: TRBV7-3

CDR3aa: CSVTRQTNTEAFF
CDR3nt: TGCAGCGTTACCCGGCAGACGAACACTGAAGCTTTCTTT
d_gene: -
abundance: -
j_gene: TRBJ1-1
v_gene: TRBV29-1

CDR3aa: CSASLGGRANYEQYF
CDR3nt: TGCAGTGCTAGTCTGGGCGGGAGGGCCAACTACGAGCAGTACTTC
d_gene: TRBD2
abundance: medium-sized
j_gene: TRBJ2-7
v_gene: TRBV20-1

CDR3aa: CASSPRSYEQYF
CDR3nt: TGTGCCAGCAGTCCTCGTTCCTACGAGCAGTACTTC
d_gene: -
abundance: few
j_gene: TRBJ2-7
v_gene: TRBV6-1

CDR3aa: CSAREILGQTSPLHF
CDR3nt: TGCAGTGCTAGAGAGATCCTCGGACAGACTTCACCCCTCCACTTT
d_gene: -
abundance: few
j_gene: TRBJ1-6
v_gene: TRBV20-1

CDR3aa: CSASRMDRTSRELFF
CDR3nt: TGCAGTGCTAGCCGGATGGACAGAACTAGCCGGGAGCTGTTTTTT
d_gene: -
abundance: -
j_gene: TRBJ2-2
v_gene: TRBV20-1

CDR3aa: CASTPNRLSADTQYF
CDR3nt: TGTGCCAGCACCCCAAATAGACTGAGTGCAGATACGCAGTATTTT
d_gene: -
abundance: few
j_gene: TRBJ2-3
v_gene: TRBV7-2

CDR3aa: CASTLGGGRETQYF
CDR3nt: TGTGCCAGCACCCTCGGGGGGGGCCGAGAGACCCAGTACTTC
d_gene: TRBD2
abundance: medium-sized
j_gene: TRBJ2-5
v_gene: TRBV5-6

CDR3aa: CSARTRDRGQETQYF
CDR3nt: TGCAGTGCTAGAACCCGGGACAGGGGCCAAGAGACCCAGTACTTC
d_gene: TRBD1
abundance: -
j_gene: TRBJ2-5
v_gene: TRBV20-1

CDR3aa: CASSLAVHSKAFF
CDR3nt: TGTGCCAGCAGTTTAGCAGTACACAGTAAAGCTTTCTTT
d_gene: -
abundance: -
j_gene: TRBJ1-1
v_gene: TRBV12-3/TRBV12-4

CDR3aa: CASRSPSGGRYNEQFF
CDR3nt: TGTGCCAGCAGGAGTCCCTCCGGTGGGCGGTACAATGAGCAGTTCTTC
d_gene: -
abundance: -
j_gene: TRBJ2-1
v_gene: TRBV6-2/TRBV6-3

CDR3aa: CASSSPPRQGAHEQYF
CDR3nt: TGTGCCAGCAGCTCACCCCCGCGGCAGGGGGCCCACGAGCAGTACTTC
d_gene: TRBD1
abundance: few
j_gene: TRBJ2-7
v_gene: TRBV7-9

CDR3aa: CASSYLPGTSGYEQYF
CDR3nt: TGTGCCAGCAGTTACCTACCCGGGACTAGCGGCTACGAGCAGTACTTC
d_gene: TRBD2
abundance: -
j_gene: TRBJ2-7
v_gene: TRBV6-5

CDR3aa: CASTPGTGANYGYTF
CDR3nt: TGTGCCAGCACCCCTGGGACAGGGGCAAACTATGGCTACACCTTC
d_gene: TRBD1
abundance: few
j_gene: TRBJ1-2
v_gene: TRBV28

CDR3aa: CATSHRGLRGDGDEQYF
CDR3nt: TGTGCCACCAGTCACAGGGGACTGCGGGGAGACGGTGACGAGCAGTACTTC
d_gene: -
abundance: -
j_gene: TRBJ2-7
v_gene: TRBV15

CDR3aa: CASSSSGAAYEQYF
CDR3nt: TGTGCCAGCAGCTCTAGCGGGGCCGCCTACGAGCAGTACTTC
d_gene: TRBD2
abundance: -
j_gene: TRBJ2-7
v_gene: TRBV9

CDR3aa: CASSYSSREKYF
CDR3nt: TGTGCCAGCAGTTACTCTTCCCGGGAGAAGTACTTC
d_gene: -
abundance: -
j_gene: TRBJ2-7
v_gene: TRBV6-2/TRBV6-3

CDR3aa: CSARTLAKIDYGYTF
CDR3nt: TGCAGTGCTAGGACCCTCGCTAAGATCGACTATGGCTACACCTTC
d_gene: -
abundance: -
j_gene: TRBJ1-2
v_gene: TRBV20-1

CDR3aa: CASSKGGVGGDTQYF
CDR3nt: TGCGCCAGCAGCAAAGGGGGCGTCGGGGGAGATACGCAGTATTTT
d_gene: -
abundance: -
j_gene: TRBJ2-3
v_gene: TRBV10-1

CDR3aa: CASSELSGGTYNEQFF
CDR3nt: TGCGCCAGCAGTGAGCTAAGCGGGGGGACCTACAATGAGCAGTTCTTC
d_gene: TRBD2
abundance: -
j_gene: TRBJ2-1
v_gene: TRBV10-1

CDR3aa: CASSITGRGYADTQYF
CDR3nt: TGTGCCAGTAGTATTACTGGCAGGGGGTATGCAGATACGCAGTATTTT
d_gene: TRBD1
abundance: -
j_gene: TRBJ2-3
v_gene: TRBV19

CDR3aa: CSASQGSYNEQFF
CDR3nt: TGCAGTGCTAGCCAAGGTTCCTACAATGAGCAGTTCTTC
d_gene: -
abundance: -
j_gene: TRBJ2-1
v_gene: TRBV20-1

CDR3aa: CASSELGLAHEQYF
CDR3nt: TGTGCCAGCAGTGAATTAGGACTAGCCCACGAGCAGTACTTC
d_gene: TRBD2
abundance: -
j_gene: TRBJ2-7
v_gene: TRBV6-1

CDR3aa: CAISDGQASNQPQHF
CDR3nt: TGTGCCATCAGTGATGGCCAAGCCAGCAATCAGCCCCAGCATTTT
d_gene: -
abundance: few
j_gene: TRBJ1-5
v_gene: TRBV10-3

CDR3aa: CATSREEYALADSSYEQYF
CDR3nt: TGTGCCACCAGCAGGGAGGAATACGCACTAGCGGATAGCTCCTACGAGCAGTACTTC
d_gene: TRBD2
abundance: -
j_gene: TRBJ2-7
v_gene: TRBV15

CDR3aa: CASSRPWTGNYGDGYTF
CDR3nt: TGTGCCAGCAGCCGACCTTGGACAGGGAATTACGGGGATGGCTACACCTTC
d_gene: TRBD1
abundance: few
j_gene: TRBJ1-2
v_gene: TRBV11-2

CDR3aa: CASSFRGGGELFF
CDR3nt: TGTGCCAGCAGCTTTAGAGGGGGCGGGGAGCTGTTTTTT
d_gene: -
abundance: -
j_gene: TRBJ2-2
v_gene: TRBV7-2

CDR3aa: CSALDIPLNQPQHF
CDR3nt: TGCAGTGCCCTGGACATTCCCCTCAATCAGCCCCAGCATTTT
d_gene: -
abundance: few
j_gene: TRBJ1-5
v_gene: TRBV20-1

CDR3aa: CASSPRLAGGRRLEQFF
CDR3nt: TGTGCCAGCAGCCCCCGCCTAGCGGGAGGCCGACGCCTGGAGCAGTTCTTC
d_gene: TRBD2
abundance: -
j_gene: TRBJ2-1
v_gene: TRBV7-2

CDR3aa: CASSSSHGVSYNEQFF
CDR3nt: TGTGCCAGCAGTTCGAGCCACGGGGTCTCCTACAATGAGCAGTTCTTC
d_gene: -
abundance: few
j_gene: TRBJ2-1
v_gene: TRBV28

CDR3aa: CASSIPGGGRNNPYEQYF
CDR3nt: TGTGCCAGCAGTATCCCCGGGGGTGGGAGAAATAATCCCTACGAGCAGTACTTC
d_gene: -
abundance: -
j_gene: TRBJ2-7
v_gene: TRBV28

CDR3aa: CASSLYRGGYF
CDR3nt: TGTGCCAGCAGCTTGTATCGAGGCGGGTACTTC
d_gene: -
abundance: -
j_gene: TRBJ2-5
v_gene: TRBV5-5

CDR3aa: CASSSSASSYNEQFF
CDR3nt: TGTGCCAGCAGTTCTAGCGCCTCCTCCTACAATGAGCAGTTCTTC
d_gene: -
abundance: -
j_gene: TRBJ2-1
v_gene: TRBV7-2

CDR3aa: CAWSSGGNTEAFF
CDR3nt: TGTGCCTGGAGCTCAGGCGGGAACACTGAAGCTTTCTTT
d_gene: -
abundance: -
j_gene: TRBJ1-1
v_gene: TRBV30

CDR3aa: CSARALTGGNEKLFF
CDR3nt: TGCAGTGCTAGAGCACTGACAGGGGGCAACGAAAAACTGTTTTTT
d_gene: TRBD1
abundance: medium-sized
j_gene: TRBJ1-4
v_gene: TRBV20-1

CDR3aa: CASRSSGTEHTNYGYTF
CDR3nt: TGTGCCAGCAGATCCTCCGGGACAGAACATACTAACTATGGCTACACCTTC
d_gene: TRBD1
abundance: few
j_gene: TRBJ1-2
v_gene: TRBV28